This T cell receptor (beta chain) came from a study of blood T cell repertoires in COVID-19. At the level of the study: Samples came from the United States, Italy and Spain, spanning acute and convalescent COVID-19. PBMCs, B-cell-depleted T cells, or T cells provided the cDNA or gDNA that made up the material.

The V gene lost 7 bases and the J gene lost 3 bases, with 10 bases spanning the gap. The CDR3 contains 12 residues. Germline CDR1 and CDR2: MDHEN and SYDVKM. This clone was recorded only once. This table comes from immunoSEQ multiplex PCR, and its TCRdb copy is limited to in-frame clones, with some not included. The data contain roughly 76,000 clones, around 90% of them seen just once; the ten biggest clones take up 29%. Sequenced input: peripheral blood. The rearrangement links TRBV28 to TRBJ2-7; D call uncertain. This receptor was obtained from an elderly woman with active or convalescent COVID-19. For the CDR3, the DNA is TGTGCCAGCACCCGAGCCTACTACGAGCAGTACTTC. Its protein is CASTRAYYEQYF.